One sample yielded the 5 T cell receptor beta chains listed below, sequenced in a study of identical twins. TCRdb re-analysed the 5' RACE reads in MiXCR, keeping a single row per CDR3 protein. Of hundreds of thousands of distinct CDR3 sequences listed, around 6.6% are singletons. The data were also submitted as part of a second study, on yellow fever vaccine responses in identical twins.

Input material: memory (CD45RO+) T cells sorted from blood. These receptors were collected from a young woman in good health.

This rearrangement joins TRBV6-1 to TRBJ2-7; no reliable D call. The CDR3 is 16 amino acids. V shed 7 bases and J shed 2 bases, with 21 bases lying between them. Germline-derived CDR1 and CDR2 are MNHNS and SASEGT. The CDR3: CASTPNVGEWAYEQYV. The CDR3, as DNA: TGTGCCAGCACTCCTAACGTTGGGGAATGGGCCTACGAGCAGTACGTC.

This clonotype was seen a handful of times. Written as DNA, the CDR3 is TGTGCCAGCAGTTTTCACGTGGTAGGAACGGGGGGGCTCCATGAGCAGTTCTTC. Residues: CASSFHVVGTGGLHEQFF. The chain joins TRBV12-3 or TRBV12-4 to TRBJ2-1, with 8 bases aligning to TRBD2. The CDR3 consists of 18 residues. V shed 3 bases, J shed 8 bases, and the junction held 18 bases outside the gene matches.

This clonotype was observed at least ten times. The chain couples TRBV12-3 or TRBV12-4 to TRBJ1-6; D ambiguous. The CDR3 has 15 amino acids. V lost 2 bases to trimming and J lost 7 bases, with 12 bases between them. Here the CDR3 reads CASSLSAAVNSPLHF. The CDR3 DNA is TGTGCCAGCAGTTTATCTGCCGCCGTCAATTCACCCCTCCACTTT.

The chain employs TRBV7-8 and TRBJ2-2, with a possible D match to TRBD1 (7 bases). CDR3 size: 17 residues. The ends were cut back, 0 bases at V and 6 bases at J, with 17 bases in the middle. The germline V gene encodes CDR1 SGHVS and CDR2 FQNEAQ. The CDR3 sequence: CASSLAFLQGGAGELFF. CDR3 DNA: TGTGCCAGCAGCTTAGCGTTCTTGCAGGGGGGCGCCGGGGAGCTGTTTTTT.

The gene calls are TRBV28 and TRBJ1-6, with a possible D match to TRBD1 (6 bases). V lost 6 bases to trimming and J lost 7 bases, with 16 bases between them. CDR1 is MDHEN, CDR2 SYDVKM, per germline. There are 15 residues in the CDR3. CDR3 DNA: TGTGCCAGCAGCAGCCAGGGACACTCGAATTCACCCCTCCACTTT. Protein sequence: CASSSQGHSNSPLHF. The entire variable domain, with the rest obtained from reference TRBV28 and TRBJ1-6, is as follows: DVKVTQSSRYLVKRTGEKVFLECVQDMDHENMFWYRQDPGLGLRLIYFSYDVKMKEKGDIPEGYSVSREKKERFSLILESASTNQTSMYLCASSSQGHSNSPLHFGNGTRLTVT.